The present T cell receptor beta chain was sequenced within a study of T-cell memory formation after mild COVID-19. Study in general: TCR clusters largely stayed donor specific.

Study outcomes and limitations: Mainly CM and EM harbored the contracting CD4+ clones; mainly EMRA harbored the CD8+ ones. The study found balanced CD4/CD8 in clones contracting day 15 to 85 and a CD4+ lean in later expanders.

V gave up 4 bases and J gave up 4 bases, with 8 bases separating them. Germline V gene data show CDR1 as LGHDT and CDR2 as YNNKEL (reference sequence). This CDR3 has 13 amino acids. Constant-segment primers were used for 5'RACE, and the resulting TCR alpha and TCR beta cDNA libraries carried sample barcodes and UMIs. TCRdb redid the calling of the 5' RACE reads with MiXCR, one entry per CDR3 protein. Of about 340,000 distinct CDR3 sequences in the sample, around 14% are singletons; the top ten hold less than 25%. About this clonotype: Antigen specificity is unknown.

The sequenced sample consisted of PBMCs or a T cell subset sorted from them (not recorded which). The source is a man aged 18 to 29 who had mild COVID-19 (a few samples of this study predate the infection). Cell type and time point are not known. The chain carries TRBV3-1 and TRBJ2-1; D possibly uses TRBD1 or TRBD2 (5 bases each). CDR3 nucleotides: TGTGCCAGCAGCCGAGGGGAGTACAATGAGCAGTTCTTC. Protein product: CASSRGEYNEQFF.